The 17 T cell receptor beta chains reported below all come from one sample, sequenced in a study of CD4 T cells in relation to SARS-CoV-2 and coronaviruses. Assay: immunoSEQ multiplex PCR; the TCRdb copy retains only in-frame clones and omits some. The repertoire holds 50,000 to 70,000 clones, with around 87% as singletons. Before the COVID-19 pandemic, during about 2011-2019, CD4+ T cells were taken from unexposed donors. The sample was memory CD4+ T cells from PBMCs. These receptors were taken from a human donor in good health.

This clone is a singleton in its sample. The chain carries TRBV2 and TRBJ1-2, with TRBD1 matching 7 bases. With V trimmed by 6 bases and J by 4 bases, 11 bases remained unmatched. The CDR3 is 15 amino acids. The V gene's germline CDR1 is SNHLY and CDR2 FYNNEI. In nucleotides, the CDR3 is TGTGCCAGCAGCCTCAGACAGGGCTCTTTCTATGGCTACACCTTC. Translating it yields CASSLRQGSFYGYTF.

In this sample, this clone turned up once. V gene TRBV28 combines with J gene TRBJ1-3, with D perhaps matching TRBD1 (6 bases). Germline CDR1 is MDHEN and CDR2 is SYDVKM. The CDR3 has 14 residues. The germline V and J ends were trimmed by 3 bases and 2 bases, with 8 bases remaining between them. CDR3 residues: CASSLGAAGNTIYF. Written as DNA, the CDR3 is TGTGCCAGCAGTTTGGGGGCCGCTGGAAACACCATATATTTT. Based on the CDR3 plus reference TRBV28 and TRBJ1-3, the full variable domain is DVKVTQSSRYLVKRTGEKVFLECVQDMDHENMFWYRQDPGLGLRLIYFSYDVKMKEKGDIPEGYSVSREKKERFSLILESASTNQTSMYLCASSLGAAGNTIYFGEGSWLTVV.

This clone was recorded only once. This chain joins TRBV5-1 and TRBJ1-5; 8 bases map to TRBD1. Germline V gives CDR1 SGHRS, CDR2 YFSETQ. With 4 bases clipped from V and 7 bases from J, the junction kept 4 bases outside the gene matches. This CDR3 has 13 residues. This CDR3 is CASSQGAGQPQHF. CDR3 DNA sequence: TGCGCCAGCAGCCAGGGGGCTGGGCAGCCCCAGCATTTT.

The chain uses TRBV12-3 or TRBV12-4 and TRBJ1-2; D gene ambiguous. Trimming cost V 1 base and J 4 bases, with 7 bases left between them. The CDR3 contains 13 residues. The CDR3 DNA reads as TGTGCCAGCAGTTTAGACCGCACCTATGGCTACACCTTC. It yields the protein CASSLDRTYGYTF.

The CDR3 DNA reads as TGCGCCAGCAGCTTGCTGGGGGCGCAGACCCAGTACTTC. It translates to CASSLLGAQTQYF. This sequence joins TRBV5-1 and TRBJ2-5, with D perhaps TRBD1 (6 bases). The germline V gene encodes CDR1 SGHRS and CDR2 YFSETQ. The CDR3 is 13 amino acids. V gave up 1 base and J gave up 6 bases, with 10 bases separating them. Variable domain in full (rest from reference TRBV5-1 and TRBJ2-5): KAGVTQTPRYLIKTRGQQVTLSCSPISGHRSVSWYQQTPGQGLQFLFEYFSETQRNKGNFPGRFSGRQFSNSRSEMNVSTLELGDSALYLCASSLLGAQTQYFGPGTRLLVL.

The DNA of the CDR3 is TGTGCCAGCTCACCATTTAGTCTCTACGGGATCGTTTCGGACAGGGAAAACTACGAGCAGTACTTC. This gives the protein CASSPFSLYGIVSDRENYEQYF. The chain combines TRBV18 with TRBJ2-7; 8 nucleotides align to TRBD1. CDR1 KGHSH and CDR2 LQKENI come from the germline V gene. J was trimmed by 3 bases and V by 2 bases; bases with no gene match: 27. The CDR3 is 22 amino acids.

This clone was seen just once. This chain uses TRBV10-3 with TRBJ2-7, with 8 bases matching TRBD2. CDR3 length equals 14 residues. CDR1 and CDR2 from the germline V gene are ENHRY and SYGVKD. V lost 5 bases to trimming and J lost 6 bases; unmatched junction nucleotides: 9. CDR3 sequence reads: CAISLGGARGEQYF. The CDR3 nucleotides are TGTGCCATCAGTCTCGGGGGGGCAAGGGGCGAGCAGTACTTC.

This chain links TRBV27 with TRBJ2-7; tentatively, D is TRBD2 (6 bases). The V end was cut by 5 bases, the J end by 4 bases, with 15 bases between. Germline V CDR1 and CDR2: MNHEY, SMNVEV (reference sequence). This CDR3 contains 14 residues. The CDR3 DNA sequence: TGTGCCAGCAGTCCCGAGGCGGGGTCTTACGAGCAGTACTTC. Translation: CASSPEAGSYEQYF.

The CDR3 DNA reads TGTGCCAGCATCGCCTTCGGACTAGCGGGTCCCGGGGAGCTGTTTTTT. It translates to CASIAFGLAGPGELFF. The chain couples TRBV7-2 to TRBJ2-2; TRBD2 matches at 11 bases. Losses at the gene ends were 7 bases for V and 6 bases for J; bases not matched to a gene: 10. The V gene's germline CDR1 is SGHTA and CDR2 FQGNSA. This CDR3 spans 16 amino acids.

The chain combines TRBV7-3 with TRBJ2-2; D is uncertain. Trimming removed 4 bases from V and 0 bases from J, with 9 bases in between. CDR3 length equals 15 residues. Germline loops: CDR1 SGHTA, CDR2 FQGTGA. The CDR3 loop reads CASSSSRSNTGELFF. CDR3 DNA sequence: TGTGCCAGCAGCTCATCTCGGTCGAACACCGGGGAGCTGTTTTTT.

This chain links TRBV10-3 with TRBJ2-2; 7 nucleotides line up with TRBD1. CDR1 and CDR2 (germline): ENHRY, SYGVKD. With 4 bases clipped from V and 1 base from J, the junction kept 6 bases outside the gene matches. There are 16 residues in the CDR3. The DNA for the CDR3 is TGTGCCATCAGTGGGCACTACAGGGGGAACACCGGGGAGCTGTTTTTT. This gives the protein CAISGHYRGNTGELFF.

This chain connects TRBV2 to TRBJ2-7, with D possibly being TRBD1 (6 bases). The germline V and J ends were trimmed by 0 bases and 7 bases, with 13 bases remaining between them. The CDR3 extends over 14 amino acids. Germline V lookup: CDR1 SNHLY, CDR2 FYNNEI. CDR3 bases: TGTGCCAGCAGTGAAGCACAGGGAAGTACGGAGCAGTACTTC. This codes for CASSEAQGSTEQYF.

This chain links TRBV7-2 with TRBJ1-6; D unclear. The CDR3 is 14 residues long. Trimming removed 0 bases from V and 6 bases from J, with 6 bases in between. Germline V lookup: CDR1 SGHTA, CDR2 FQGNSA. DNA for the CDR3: TGTGCCAGCAGCTTAGCAGGGATTAATTCACCCCTCCACTTT. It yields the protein CASSLAGINSPLHF.

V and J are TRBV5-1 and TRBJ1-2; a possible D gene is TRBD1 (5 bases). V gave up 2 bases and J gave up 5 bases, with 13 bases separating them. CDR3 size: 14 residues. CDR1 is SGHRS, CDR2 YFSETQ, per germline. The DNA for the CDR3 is TGCGCCAGCAGCTTAGGGACTACTTCTTATGGCTACACCTTC. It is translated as CASSLGTTSYGYTF.

This chain's CDR3 is CASSQLTEAVYGYTF. The CDR3 nucleotides are TGCGCCAGCAGCCAATTGACGGAGGCAGTCTATGGCTACACCTTC. The gene calls are TRBV4-3 and TRBJ1-2; no definite D call. Germline V gene lookup returns CDR1 LGHNA and CDR2 YSLEER. Deletions cut 2 bases from V and 4 bases from J, with 14 bases between. The CDR3 totals 15 residues.

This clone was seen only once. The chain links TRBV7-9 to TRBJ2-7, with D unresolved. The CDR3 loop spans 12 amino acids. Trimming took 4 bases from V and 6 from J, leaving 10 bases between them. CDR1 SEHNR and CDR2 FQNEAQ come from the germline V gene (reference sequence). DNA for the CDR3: TGTGCCAGCAGCTCGCCTCCTTCCGAGCAGTACTTC. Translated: CASSSPPSEQYF.

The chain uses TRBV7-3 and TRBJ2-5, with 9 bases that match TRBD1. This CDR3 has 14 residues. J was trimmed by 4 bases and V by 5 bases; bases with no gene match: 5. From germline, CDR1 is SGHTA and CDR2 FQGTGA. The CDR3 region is CASSPTGGGETQYF. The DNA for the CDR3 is TGTGCCAGCAGCCCCACAGGGGGCGGAGAGACCCAGTACTTC.